The 23 T cell receptor beta chains in this list originate from one sample, sequenced in a study of cytomegalovirus exposure and HLA in healthy donors. Both 60 Vbeta primers and 13 Jbeta primers went into the PCR. TCRdb's table, derived via immunoSEQ multiplex PCR, lists solely in-frame clones and lacks some. This sample has some 150,000 clones, with more than 70% found just once. The material sequenced was PBMCs. Source of these receptors: a woman aged 45-65 years in good health and CMV-seronegative.

The genes are TRBV7-2 and TRBJ1-2, with D perhaps TRBD1 (6 bases). The CDR3 consists of 14 residues. With 5 bases removed from V and 5 bases from J, the gap between germline ends came to 15 bases. Germline V gene sequence: CDR1 SGHTA, CDR2 FQGNSA. The CDR3 here is CASSQTLTGYGYTF. The CDR3 nucleotides are TGTGCCAGCAGCCAGACACTTACAGGGTATGGCTACACCTTC.

The chain's CDR3 is CATSGQGVRNTEAFF. The CDR3 DNA is TGCGCCACCTCCGGACAGGGAGTTCGGAACACTGAAGCTTTCTTT. The chain combines TRBV10-2 with TRBJ1-1; 8 nucleotides match TRBD1. The trim removed 10 bases at V and 1 base at J, leaving 11 bases unmatched. CDR1 WSHSY and CDR2 SAAADI come from the germline V gene. The length of the CDR3 is 15 residues.

This chain joins TRBV14 and TRBJ1-3; D uncertain. Trimming cost V 5 bases and J 1 base, with 12 bases left between them. The CDR3 totals 15 residues. Germline V gene data show CDR1 as SGHDN and CDR2 as FVKESK. In DNA, the CDR3 is TGTGCCAGCAGCAACCTGAGGGAATCTGGAAACACCATATATTTT. Its protein product is CASSNLRESGNTIYF. The variable domain in full, completed from reference TRBV14 and TRBJ1-3, reads EAGVTQFPSHSVIEKGQTVTLRCDPISGHDNLYWYRRVMGKEIKFLLHFVKESKQDESGMPNNRFLAERTGGTYSTLKVQPAELEDSGVYFCASSNLRESGNTIYFGEGSWLTVV.

The V call is TRBV5-4, the J call TRBJ1-2; possibly TRBD1 for D (6 bases). The V gene's germline CDR1 is SGHNT and CDR2 YYREEE (reference sequence). The CDR3 loop spans 13 amino acids. The V and J ends lost 4 bases and 7 bases respectively, with 14 bases between them. This CDR3 is CASSTGTRVGYTF. DNA for the CDR3: TGTGCCAGCAGCACGGGGACAAGGGTTGGCTACACCTTC.

The J gene is TRBJ1-1, the V gene TRBV6-5; TRBD1 aligns across 7 bases. The CDR3 runs to 16 residues. J was trimmed by 10 bases and V by 0 bases; bases with no gene match: 14. Germline lookup yields CDR1 MNHEY and CDR2 SVGAGI. CDR3 DNA sequence: TGTGCCAGCAGTTACTCCCTAGCTCAGGGGGATGGGATAGCTTTCTTT. Protein sequence: CASSYSLAQGDGIAFF.

V and J are TRBV5-1 and TRBJ2-2; D perhaps matches TRBD2 (7 bases). The CDR3 extends over 15 amino acids. Germline lookup yields CDR1 SGHRS and CDR2 YFSETQ. V was trimmed by 0 bases and J by 2 bases, leaving 8 bases between them. This chain's CDR3 is CASSLAGGNTGELFF. The CDR3 DNA reads TGCGCCAGCAGCTTGGCGGGGGGCAACACCGGGGAGCTGTTTTTT.

V is TRBV19 and J is TRBJ1-5; perhaps TRBD1 as D (5 bases). Trimming took 8 bases from V and 4 from J, leaving 15 bases between them. Germline loops: CDR1 LNHDA, CDR2 SQIVND (reference sequence). CDR3 length: 14 amino acids. The CDR3, as DNA: TGTGCCAGTGGTGGGACGGGAGGGAATCAGCCCCAGCATTTT. Amino acid sequence: CASGGTGGNQPQHF. Full variable domain (remainder filled in from reference TRBV19 and TRBJ1-5): DGGITQSPKYLFRKEGQNVTLSCEQNLNHDAMYWYRQDPGQGLRLIYYSQIVNDFQKGDIAEGYSVSREKKESFPLTVTSAQKNPTAFYLCASGGTGGNQPQHFGDGTRLSIL.

The sample holds a few counts of this clone. The CDR3 DNA is TGTGCCAGCAGCGCAAAGGACAGGAACTATGGCTACACCTTC. Its protein is CASSAKDRNYGYTF. The chain carries TRBV5-6 and TRBJ1-2; 7 bases are shared with TRBD1. The germline CDR1 and CDR2 sequences are SGHDT and YYEEEE. The CDR3 is made up of 14 amino acids. After removal of 4 bases from V and 2 bases from J, the junction contained 5 bases not matched to a gene.

The chain uses TRBV4-2 and TRBJ2-7, with 12 bases identical to TRBD1. The CDR3 runs to 17 residues. Germline CDR1 is LGHNA and CDR2 is YNFKEQ. V shed 3 bases and J 3 bases; nucleotides not matched to a gene: 9. CDR3 sequence: CASSQDVWDRGLYEQYF. DNA of the CDR3: TGTGCCAGCAGCCAGGACGTTTGGGACAGGGGGCTCTACGAGCAGTACTTC.

Comment on this clone: At the DNA level, this CDR3 is encoded by other sequences in the same sample as well. The chain links TRBV19 to TRBJ1-1; D is possibly TRBD1 (6 bases). Germline CDR1 and CDR2: LNHDA and SQIVND (reference sequence). Trimming removed 1 base at V and 1 base at J, with 10 bases between. The CDR3 is 15 residues long. CDR3 in DNA: TGTGCCAGTAGTATAGGAGGGGGACGGAACACTGAAGCTTTCTTT. Residues: CASSIGGGRNTEAFF.

The chain recombines TRBV10-1 with TRBJ2-7, with unresolved D. V lost 3 bases, J lost 1 base, and 13 bases lay in between. Looked up from germline, CDR1 is WNHNN and CDR2 is SYGVQD (reference sequence). The CDR3 covers 15 residues. The CDR3 sequence: CASSDGYTNSYEQYF. DNA for the CDR3: TGCGCCAGCAGTGATGGTTACACCAATTCCTACGAGCAGTACTTC.

CDR3 in DNA: TGCGCCAGCCACACAGGGGGCCCTAGAGACTATGGCTACACCTTC. Translated, it gives CASHTGGPRDYGYTF. V gene TRBV5-1 combines with J gene TRBJ1-2, with 9 bases aligning to TRBD1. Germline V gene data show CDR1 as SGHRS and CDR2 as YFSETQ. Trimming cost V 7 bases and J 3 bases; bases outside gene matches: 10. This CDR3 spans 15 amino acids.

The V call is TRBV5-4, the J call TRBJ2-5; D may be TRBD1 (7 bases). The V end lost 0 bases, the J end lost 2 bases, and 11 bases lay between the germline ends. CDR1 and CDR2 (germline): SGHNT, YYREEE (reference sequence). This CDR3 is 15 amino acids long. The CDR3 coding sequence is TGTGCCAGCAGCTTGGAGGGGGCGGGGCAAGAGACCCAGTACTTC. Its protein is CASSLEGAGQETQYF.

The V call is TRBV5-1, the J call TRBJ2-7, with D perhaps TRBD2 (6 bases). Germline V lookup: CDR1 SGHRS, CDR2 YFSETQ. The V gene lost 1 base and the J gene lost 2 bases, with 13 bases spanning the gap. CDR3 length: 15 residues. The CDR3 DNA is TGCGCCAGCAGCTTGTCGGGAGCGCTGGCCTACGAGCAGTACTTC. It yields the protein CASSLSGALAYEQYF.

J is TRBJ1-6 and V is TRBV7-2; D gene ambiguous. Between the trimmed V and J ends, which lost 0 bases and 5 bases, there was a span of 11 bases. The CDR3 sequence is 16 residues long. Per the germline V gene, CDR1 is SGHTA and CDR2 is FQGNSA. CDR3 coding DNA: TGTGCCAGCAGCTTAGCAGGCAGGACTAATAATTCACCCCTCCACTTT. Translating gives CASSLAGRTNNSPLHF.

The V and J genes are TRBV19 and TRBJ2-5; a possible D gene is TRBD2 (5 bases). The germline V gene encodes CDR1 LNHDA and CDR2 SQIVND (reference sequence). The CDR3 spans 15 residues. V lost 5 bases to trimming and J lost 5 bases, with 18 bases between them. CDR3 coding DNA: TGTGCCAGTAGTCAATCTCGGGGAAGGCGGGAGACCCAGTACTTC. Amino acid sequence: CASSQSRGRRETQYF.

This chain connects TRBV4-3 to TRBJ1-1; D is uncertain. The CDR3 loop spans 15 amino acids. V was pared by 1 base and J by 4 bases, with 13 bases between. The germline V gene encodes CDR1 LGHNA and CDR2 YSLEER. CDR3: CASSQVVGMVTEAFF. CDR3 nucleotide sequence: TGCGCCAGCAGCCAAGTGGTGGGCATGGTCACTGAAGCTTTCTTT.

The chain recombines TRBV5-1 with TRBJ1-2; a possible D gene is TRBD1 (5 bases). The CDR3 covers 13 residues. CDR1 SGHRS and CDR2 YFSETQ come from the germline V gene. V lost 2 bases and J lost 6, with 11 bases in between. Here the CDR3 reads CASSFSGVNGYTF. The CDR3 nucleotides read TGCGCCAGCAGCTTTTCGGGGGTCAATGGCTACACCTTC.

The chain recombines TRBV5-5 with TRBJ2-1; 11 nucleotides agree with TRBD2. CDR3 length: 15 amino acids. Germline V CDR1 and CDR2: SGHKS, YYEKEE (reference sequence). V trimming: 4 bases; J trimming: 9 bases; junction bases outside the gene matches: 9. CDR3: CASSLNSGGDREQFF. The CDR3 bases are TGTGCCAGCAGCCTCAATAGCGGGGGGGATCGTGAGCAGTTCTTC.

A word on this clone: The same CDR3 is also encoded by other DNA sequences in this sample. The rearrangement links TRBV6-5 to TRBJ2-2; D unresolved. The V end was cut by 2 bases, the J end by 2 bases, with 6 bases between. CDR3 size: 14 residues. CDR1 and CDR2 from the germline V gene are MNHEY and SVGAGI. This CDR3 reads CASSYGPNTGELFF. The CDR3 DNA reads as TGTGCCAGCAGTTACGGCCCAAACACCGGGGAGCTGTTTTTT.

The CDR3 sequence is CASSAGQNNEQFF. CDR3 nucleotide sequence: TGCGCCAGCAGCGCGGGACAGAACAATGAGCAGTTCTTC. This chain uses TRBV5-1 with TRBJ2-1, with D tentatively TRBD1 (7 bases). The CDR3 sequence is 13 residues long. CDR1 SGHRS and CDR2 YFSETQ come from the germline V gene. V dropped 4 bases and J dropped 5 bases, with 10 bases sitting between them.

V gene TRBV2 combines with J gene TRBJ2-7; D perhaps matches TRBD1 (5 bases). With 4 bases removed from V and 2 bases from J, the gap between germline ends came to 12 bases. This CDR3 region has 14 residues. From germline, CDR1 is SNHLY and CDR2 FYNNEI. CDR3 loop: CASSVSTGTYEQYF. As DNA, the CDR3 is TGTGCCAGCAGTGTCAGCACAGGTACCTACGAGCAGTACTTC.

The table lists this clone with a few counts. The gene calls are TRBV4-3 and TRBJ2-5; the D gene is possibly TRBD2 (7 bases). This CDR3 region has 16 residues. Trimming pared 0 bases from V and 5 bases from J, leaving 16 bases between. In germline, CDR1 is LGHNA, CDR2 YSLEER. The CDR3 DNA follows: TGCGCCAGCAGCCAAGATCGGCGGGGGCTAGGGGAGACCCAGTACTTC. Its translation: CASSQDRRGLGETQYF.